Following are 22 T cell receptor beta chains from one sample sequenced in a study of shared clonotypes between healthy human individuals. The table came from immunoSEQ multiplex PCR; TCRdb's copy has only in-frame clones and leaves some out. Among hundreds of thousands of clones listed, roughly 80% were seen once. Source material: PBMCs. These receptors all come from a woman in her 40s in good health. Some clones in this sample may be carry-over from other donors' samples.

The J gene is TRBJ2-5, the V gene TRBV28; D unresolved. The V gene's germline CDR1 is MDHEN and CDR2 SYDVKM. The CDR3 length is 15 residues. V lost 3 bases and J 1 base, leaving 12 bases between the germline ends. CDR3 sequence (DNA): TGTGCCAGCAGTTTTGGCATCGCTACCCAAGAGACCCAGTACTTC. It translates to CASSFGIATQETQYF.

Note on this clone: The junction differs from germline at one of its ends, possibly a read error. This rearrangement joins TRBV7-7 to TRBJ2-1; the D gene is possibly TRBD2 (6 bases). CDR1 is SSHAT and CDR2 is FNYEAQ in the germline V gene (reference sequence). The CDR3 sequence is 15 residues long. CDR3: CASSLGDPGTNEQFF. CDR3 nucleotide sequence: TGTGCTAGCAGCTTAGGGGACCCGGGGACTAATGAGCAGTTCTTC.

The chain's CDR3 is CASSPSDSFGNTIYF. CDR3 nucleotides: TGTGCCAGCAGCCCCTCTGACAGTTTTGGAAACACCATATATTTT. This chain connects TRBV9 to TRBJ1-3, with D perhaps TRBD1 (5 bases). Trimming left V 4 bases short and J 3 bases short, with 14 bases between. Germline values: CDR1 SGDLS, CDR2 YYNGEE. The CDR3 sequence is 15 residues long. Filled out from reference TRBV9 and TRBJ1-3, the complete variable domain reads DSGVTQTPKHLITATGQRVTLRCSPRSGDLSVYWYQQSLDQGLQFLIQYYNGEERAKGNILERFSAQQFPDLHSELNLSSLELGDSALYFCASSPSDSFGNTIYFGEGSWLTVV.

CDR3 region: CAIERIEASGRGEQFF. The CDR3 region has the DNA TGTGCCATCGAAAGAATTGAGGCTAGCGGGAGGGGTGAGCAGTTCTTC. The V and J genes are TRBV10-3 and TRBJ2-1; 12 bases agree with TRBD2. Per germline, CDR1 ENHRY and CDR2 SYGVKD. The CDR3 is 16 residues long. The V gene end was trimmed by 8 bases and the J gene end by 9 bases; junction bases not matched to a gene: 14.

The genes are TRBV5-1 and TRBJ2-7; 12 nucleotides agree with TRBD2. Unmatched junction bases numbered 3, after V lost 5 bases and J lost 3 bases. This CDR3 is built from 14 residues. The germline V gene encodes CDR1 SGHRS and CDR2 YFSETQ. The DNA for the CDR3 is TGCGCCAGCAGGCGGACTAGCGGGAACTACGAGCAGTACTTC. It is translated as CASRRTSGNYEQYF.

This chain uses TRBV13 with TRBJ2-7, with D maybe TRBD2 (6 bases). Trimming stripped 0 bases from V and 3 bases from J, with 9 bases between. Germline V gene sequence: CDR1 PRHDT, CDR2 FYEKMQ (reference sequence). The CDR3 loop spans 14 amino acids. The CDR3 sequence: CASSLGDSGYEQYF. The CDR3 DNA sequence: TGTGCCAGCAGCTTAGGGGATAGCGGCTACGAGCAGTACTTC.

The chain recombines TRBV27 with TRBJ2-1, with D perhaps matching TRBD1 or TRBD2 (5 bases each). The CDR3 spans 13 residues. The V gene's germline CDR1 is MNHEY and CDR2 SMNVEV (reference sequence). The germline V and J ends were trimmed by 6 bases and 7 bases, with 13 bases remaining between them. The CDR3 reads CASSVGTGNEQFF. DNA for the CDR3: TGTGCCAGCAGCGTAGGGACCGGGAATGAGCAGTTCTTC.

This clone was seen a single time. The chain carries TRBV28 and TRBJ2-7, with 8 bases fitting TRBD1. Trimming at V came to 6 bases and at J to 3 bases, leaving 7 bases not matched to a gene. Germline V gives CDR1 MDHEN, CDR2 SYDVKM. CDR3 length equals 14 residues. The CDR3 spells CASRFIGTGYEQYF. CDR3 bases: TGTGCCAGCAGGTTCATCGGGACAGGCTACGAGCAGTACTTC.

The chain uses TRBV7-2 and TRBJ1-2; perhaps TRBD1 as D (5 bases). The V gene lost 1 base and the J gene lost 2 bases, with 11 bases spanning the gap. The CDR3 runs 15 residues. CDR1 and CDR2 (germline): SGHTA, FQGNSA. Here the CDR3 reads CASSLVIGENYGYTF. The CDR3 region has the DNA TGTGCCAGCAGCTTAGTTATAGGGGAGAACTATGGCTACACCTTC. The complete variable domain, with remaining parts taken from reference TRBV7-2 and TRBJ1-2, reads GAGVSQSPSNKVTEKGKDVELRCDPISGHTALYWYRQSLGQGLEFLIYFQGNSAPDKSGLPSDRFSAERTGGSVSTLTIQRTQQEDSAVYLCASSLVIGENYGYTFGSGTRLTVV.

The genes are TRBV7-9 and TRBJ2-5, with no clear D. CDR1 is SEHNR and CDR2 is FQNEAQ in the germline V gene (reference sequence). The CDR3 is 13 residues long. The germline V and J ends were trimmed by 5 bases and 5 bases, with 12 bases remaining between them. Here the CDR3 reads CASSLDVMETQYF. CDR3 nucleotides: TGTGCCAGCAGCCTAGACGTGATGGAGACCCAGTACTTC.

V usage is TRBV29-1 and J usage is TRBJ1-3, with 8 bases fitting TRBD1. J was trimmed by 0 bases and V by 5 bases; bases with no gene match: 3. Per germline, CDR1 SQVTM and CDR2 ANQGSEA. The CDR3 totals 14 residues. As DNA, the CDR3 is TGCAGCGTTCCGGACAGGGACTCTGGAAACACCATATATTTT. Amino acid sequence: CSVPDRDSGNTIYF.

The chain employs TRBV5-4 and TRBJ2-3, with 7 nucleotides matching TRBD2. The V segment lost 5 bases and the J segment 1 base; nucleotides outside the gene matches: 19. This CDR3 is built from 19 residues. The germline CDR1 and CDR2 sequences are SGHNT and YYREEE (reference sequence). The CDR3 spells CASSLPFSVAGVGTDTQYF. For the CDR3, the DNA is TGTGCCAGCAGTTTGCCTTTTAGTGTCGCGGGAGTGGGCACAGATACGCAGTATTTT.

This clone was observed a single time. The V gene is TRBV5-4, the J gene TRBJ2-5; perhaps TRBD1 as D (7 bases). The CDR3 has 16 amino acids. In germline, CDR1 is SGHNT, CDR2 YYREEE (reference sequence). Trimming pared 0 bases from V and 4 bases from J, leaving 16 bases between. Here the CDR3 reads CASSLASGGRGETQYF. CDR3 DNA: TGTGCCAGCAGCTTGGCCTCAGGGGGGCGTGGAGAGACCCAGTACTTC.

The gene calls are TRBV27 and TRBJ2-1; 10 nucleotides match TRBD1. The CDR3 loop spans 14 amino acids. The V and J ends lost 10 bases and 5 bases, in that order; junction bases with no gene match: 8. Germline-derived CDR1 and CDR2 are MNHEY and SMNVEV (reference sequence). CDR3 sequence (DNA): TGTGCCACATCCCGGGACAGGGGCCACAATGAGCAGTTCTTC. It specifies CATSRDRGHNEQFF.

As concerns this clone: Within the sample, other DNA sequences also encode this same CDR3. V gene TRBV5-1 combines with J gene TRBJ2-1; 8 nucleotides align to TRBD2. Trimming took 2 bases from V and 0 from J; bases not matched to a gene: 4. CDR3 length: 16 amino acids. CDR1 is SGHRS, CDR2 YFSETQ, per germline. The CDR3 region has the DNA TGCGCCAGCAGCTTTTTAGCGGGGAGCTCCTACAATGAGCAGTTCTTC. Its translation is CASSFLAGSSYNEQFF.

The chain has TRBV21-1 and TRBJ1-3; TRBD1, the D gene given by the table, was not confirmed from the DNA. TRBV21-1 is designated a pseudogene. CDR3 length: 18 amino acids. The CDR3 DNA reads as TGTGCCAGCAGCCCCCGGGACAGGTACGTAAGCTCTGGAAACACCATATATTTT. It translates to CASSPRDRYVSSGNTIYF.

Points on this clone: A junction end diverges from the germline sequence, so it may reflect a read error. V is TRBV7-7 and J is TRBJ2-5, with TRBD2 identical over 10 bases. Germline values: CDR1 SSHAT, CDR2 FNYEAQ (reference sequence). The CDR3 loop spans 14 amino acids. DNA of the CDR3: TGTGCTAGCAGCACCGGGACTAGCGATGAGACCCAGTACTTC. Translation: CASSTGTSDETQYF.

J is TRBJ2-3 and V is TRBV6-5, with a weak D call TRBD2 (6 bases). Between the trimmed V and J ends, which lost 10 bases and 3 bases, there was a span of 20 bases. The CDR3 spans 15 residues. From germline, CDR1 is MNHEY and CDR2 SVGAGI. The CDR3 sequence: CAIMGSGFGTDTQYF. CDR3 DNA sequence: TGTGCCATCATGGGAAGCGGGTTCGGGACAGATACGCAGTATTTT.

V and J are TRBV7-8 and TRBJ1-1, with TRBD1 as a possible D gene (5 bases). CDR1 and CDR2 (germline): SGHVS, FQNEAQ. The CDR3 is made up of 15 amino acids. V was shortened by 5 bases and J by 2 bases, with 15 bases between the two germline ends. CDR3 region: CASSLRSGRNTEAFF. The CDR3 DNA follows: TGTGCCAGCAGCCTCCGGTCAGGGCGAAACACTGAAGCTTTCTTT.

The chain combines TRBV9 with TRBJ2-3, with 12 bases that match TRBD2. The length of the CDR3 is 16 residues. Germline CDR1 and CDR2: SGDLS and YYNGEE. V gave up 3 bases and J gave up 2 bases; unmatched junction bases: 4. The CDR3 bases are TGTGCCAGCAGCGACGGACTAGCGGGGACCACAGATACGCAGTATTTT. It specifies CASSDGLAGTTDTQYF.

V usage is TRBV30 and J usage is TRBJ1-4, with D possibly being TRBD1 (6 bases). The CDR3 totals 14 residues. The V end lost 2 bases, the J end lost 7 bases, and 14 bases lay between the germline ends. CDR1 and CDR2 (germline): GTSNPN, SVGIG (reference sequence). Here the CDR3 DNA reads TGTGCCTGGAGTTGGGGGGCGCGAGGTGAAAAACTGTTTTTT. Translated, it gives CAWSWGARGEKLFF. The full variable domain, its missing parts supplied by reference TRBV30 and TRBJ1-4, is SQTIHQWPATLVQPVGSPLSLECTVEGTSNPNLYWYRQAAGRGLQLLFYSVGIGQISSEVPQNLSASRPQDRQFILSSKKLLLSDSGFYLCAWSWGARGEKLFFGSGTQLSVL.

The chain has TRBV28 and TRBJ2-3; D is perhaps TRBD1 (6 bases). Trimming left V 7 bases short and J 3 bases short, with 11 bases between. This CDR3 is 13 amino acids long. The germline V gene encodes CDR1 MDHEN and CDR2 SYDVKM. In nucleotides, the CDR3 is TGTGCCAGCATGCGAGGGGGAACAGATACGCAGTATTTT. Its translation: CASMRGGTDTQYF.